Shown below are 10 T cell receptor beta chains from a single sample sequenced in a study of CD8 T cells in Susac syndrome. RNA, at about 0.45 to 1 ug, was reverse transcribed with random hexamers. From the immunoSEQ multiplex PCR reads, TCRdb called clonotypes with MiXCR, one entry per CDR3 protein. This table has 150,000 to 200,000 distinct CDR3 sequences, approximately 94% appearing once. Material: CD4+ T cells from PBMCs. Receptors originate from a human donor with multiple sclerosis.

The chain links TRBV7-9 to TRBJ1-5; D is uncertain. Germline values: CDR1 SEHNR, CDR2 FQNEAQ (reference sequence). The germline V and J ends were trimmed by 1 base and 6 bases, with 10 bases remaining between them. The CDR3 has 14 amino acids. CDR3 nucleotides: TGTGCCAGCAGCTTAGGAACAAGTAGTCAGCCCCAGCATTTT. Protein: CASSLGTSSQPQHF.

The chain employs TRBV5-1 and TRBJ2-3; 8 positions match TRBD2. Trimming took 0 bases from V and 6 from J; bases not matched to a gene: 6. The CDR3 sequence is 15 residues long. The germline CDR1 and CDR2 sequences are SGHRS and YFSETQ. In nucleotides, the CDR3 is TGCGCCAGCAGCTTGGCGCGGGAGGCAGCCGATACGCAGTATTTT. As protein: CASSLAREAADTQYF.

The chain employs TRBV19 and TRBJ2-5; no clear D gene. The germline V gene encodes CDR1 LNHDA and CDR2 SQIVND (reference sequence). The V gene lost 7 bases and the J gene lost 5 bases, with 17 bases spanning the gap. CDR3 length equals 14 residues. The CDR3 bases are TGTGCCAGTAAAGAGACTTCTGGCTACGAGACCCAGTACTTC. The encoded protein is CASKETSGYETQYF.

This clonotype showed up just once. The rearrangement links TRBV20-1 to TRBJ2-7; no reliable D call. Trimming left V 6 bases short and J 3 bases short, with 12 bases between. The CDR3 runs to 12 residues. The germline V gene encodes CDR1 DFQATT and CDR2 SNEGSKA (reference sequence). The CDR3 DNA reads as TGCAGTGCGGTACCAATCTTCTACGAGCAGTACTTC. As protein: CSAVPIFYEQYF.

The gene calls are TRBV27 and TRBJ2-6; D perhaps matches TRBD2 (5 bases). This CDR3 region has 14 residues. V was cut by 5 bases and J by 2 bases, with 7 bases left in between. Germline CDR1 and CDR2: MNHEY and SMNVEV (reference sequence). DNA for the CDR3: TGTGCCAGCAGTGGGAGTGCTGGGGCCAACGTCCTGACTTTC. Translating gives CASSGSAGANVLTF.

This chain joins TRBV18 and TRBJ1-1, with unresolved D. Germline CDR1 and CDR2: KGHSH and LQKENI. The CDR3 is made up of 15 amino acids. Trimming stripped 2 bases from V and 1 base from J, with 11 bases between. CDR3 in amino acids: CASSPRRVGNTEAFF. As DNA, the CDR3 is TGTGCCAGCTCACCAAGGAGGGTAGGGAACACTGAAGCTTTCTTT. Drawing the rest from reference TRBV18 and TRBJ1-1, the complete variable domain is NAGVMQNPRHLVRRRGQEARLRCSPMKGHSHVYWYRQLPEEGLKFMVYLQKENIIDESGMPKERFSAEFPKEGPSILRIQQVVRGDSAAYFCASSPRRVGNTEAFFGQGTRLTVV.

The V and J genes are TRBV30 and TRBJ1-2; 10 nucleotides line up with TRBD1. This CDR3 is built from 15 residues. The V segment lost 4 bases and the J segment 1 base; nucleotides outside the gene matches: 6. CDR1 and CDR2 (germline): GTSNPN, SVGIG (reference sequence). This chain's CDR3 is CAWMSGQGSNYGYTF. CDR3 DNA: TGTGCCTGGATGTCGGGACAGGGGAGTAACTATGGCTACACCTTC. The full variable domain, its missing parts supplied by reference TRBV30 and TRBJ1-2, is SQTIHQWPATLVQPVGSPLSLECTVEGTSNPNLYWYRQAAGRGLQLLFYSVGIGQISSEVPQNLSASRPQDRQFILSSKKLLLSDSGFYLCAWMSGQGSNYGYTFGSGTRLTVV.

The CDR3 reads CASSPPKIVEGTQYF. The DNA of the CDR3 is TGTGCCAGCAGTCCTCCTAAGATCGTAGAAGGGACGCAGTATTTT. The gene calls are TRBV7-2 and TRBJ2-3; D not certain. The V and J ends lost 6 bases and 9 bases respectively, with 22 bases between them. CDR3 length: 15 residues. Germline V gives CDR1 SGHTA, CDR2 FQGNSA.

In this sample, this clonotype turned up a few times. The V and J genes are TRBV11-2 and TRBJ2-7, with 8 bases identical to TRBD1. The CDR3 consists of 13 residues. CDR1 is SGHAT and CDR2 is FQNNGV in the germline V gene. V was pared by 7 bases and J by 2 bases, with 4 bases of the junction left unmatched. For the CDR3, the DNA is TGTGCCAGCATTGGACAGGGAGCCTACGAGCAGTACTTC. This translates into CASIGQGAYEQYF.

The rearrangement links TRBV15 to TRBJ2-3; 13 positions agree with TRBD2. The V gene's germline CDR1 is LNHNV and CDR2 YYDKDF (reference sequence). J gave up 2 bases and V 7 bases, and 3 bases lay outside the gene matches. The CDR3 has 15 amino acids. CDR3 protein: CATKGLAGPTDTQYF. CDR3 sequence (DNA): TGTGCCACCAAGGGACTAGCGGGACCCACAGATACGCAGTATTTT.